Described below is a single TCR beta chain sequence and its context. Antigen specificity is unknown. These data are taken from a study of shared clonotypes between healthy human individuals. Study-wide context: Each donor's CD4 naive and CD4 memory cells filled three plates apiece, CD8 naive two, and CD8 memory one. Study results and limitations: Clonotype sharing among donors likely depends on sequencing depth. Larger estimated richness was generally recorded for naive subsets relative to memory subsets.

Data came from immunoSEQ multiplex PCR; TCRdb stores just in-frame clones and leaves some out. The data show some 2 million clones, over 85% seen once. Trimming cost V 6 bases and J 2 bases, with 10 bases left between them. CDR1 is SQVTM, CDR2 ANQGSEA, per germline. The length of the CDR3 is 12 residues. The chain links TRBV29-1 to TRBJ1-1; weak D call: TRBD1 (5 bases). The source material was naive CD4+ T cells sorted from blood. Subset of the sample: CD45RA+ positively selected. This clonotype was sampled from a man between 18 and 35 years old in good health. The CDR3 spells CSVRDGNTEAFF. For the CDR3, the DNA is TGCAGCGTGCGGGACGGAAACACTGAAGCTTTCTTT.